These 31 T cell receptor beta chains came from one sample sequenced in a study of blood T cell repertoires in COVID-19. TCRdb's table, derived via immunoSEQ multiplex PCR, lists solely in-frame clones and lacks some. The sample lists fewer than 500,000 clones, over 75% occurring once. The sequenced material came from PBMCs or T cells enriched from blood (not recorded which). These TCRs come from a man younger than 45 who had recovered from COVID-19.

The gene calls are TRBV5-6 and TRBJ1-4, with D perhaps TRBD1 (6 bases). V was trimmed by 3 bases and J by 3 bases, leaving 18 bases between them. The CDR3 totals 17 residues. Germline V gives CDR1 SGHDT, CDR2 YYEEEE. DNA for the CDR3: TGTGCCAGCAGCTGGGGCAACAGGGTTTTAGCTAATGAAAAACTGTTTTTT. Translation gives CASSWGNRVLANEKLFF.

The V gene is TRBV28, the J gene TRBJ2-1, with TRBD2 identical over 10 bases. V was clipped by 4 bases and J by 7 bases; unmatched bases: 7. This CDR3 has 15 amino acids. The germline CDR1 and CDR2 sequences are MDHEN and SYDVKM. Here the CDR3 reads CASSSYGTSVNEQFF. CDR3 bases: TGTGCCAGCAGTTCCTACGGGACTAGCGTAAATGAGCAGTTCTTC.

The rearrangement uses TRBV10-3 and TRBJ2-3, with D perhaps TRBD1 (6 bases). Germline assignment: CDR1 ENHRY and CDR2 SYGVKD. Trimming cost V 6 bases and J 0 bases, with 13 bases left between them. CDR3 length equals 15 residues. CDR3 DNA: TGTGCCATCAGGATTGACAGGCGAAGCACAGATACGCAGTATTTT. This encodes CAIRIDRRSTDTQYF.

In DNA, the CDR3 is TGTGCCACCAACCGCCGGGAGGGAGGGGAGACCCAGTACTTC. Its protein is CATNRREGGETQYF. The rearrangement links TRBV10-3 to TRBJ2-5; 8 positions match TRBD2. CDR1 is ENHRY and CDR2 is SYGVKD in the germline V gene. V shed 10 bases and J 5 bases; nucleotides not matched to a gene: 12. The CDR3 spans 14 residues.

The chain couples TRBV7-9 to TRBJ2-1; D is uncertain. This CDR3 has 13 amino acids. Germline V gene data show CDR1 as SEHNR and CDR2 as FQNEAQ (reference sequence). Trimming took off 5 bases at V and 5 bases at J, with 10 bases between the two ends. The CDR3 DNA reads TGTGCCAGCAGCAAAGAGCTAAACAATGAGCAGTTCTTC. It yields the protein CASSKELNNEQFF. Filled out from reference TRBV7-9 and TRBJ2-1, the complete variable domain reads DTGVSQNPRHKITKRGQNVTFRCDPISEHNRLYWYRQTLGQGPEFLTYFQNEAQLEKSRLLSDRFSAERPKGSFSTLEIQRTEQGDSAMYLCASSKELNNEQFFGPGTRLTVL.

Here the CDR3 reads CAWRRPGGNQPQHF. In DNA form, the CDR3 reads TGTGCCTGGCGTCGACCGGGGGGCAATCAGCCCCAGCATTTT. The J gene is TRBJ1-5, the V gene TRBV30; D possibly corresponds to TRBD1 (5 bases). The CDR3 consists of 14 residues. From germline, CDR1 is GTSNPN and CDR2 SVGIG (reference sequence). V shed 5 bases and J shed 2 bases, with 13 bases lying between them.

The CDR3 sequence is CASAPGGAGGTEAFF. DNA for the CDR3: TGTGCCAGCGCCCCGGGGGGCGCGGGGGGAACTGAAGCTTTCTTT. The chain is built from TRBV27 and TRBJ1-1; possibly TRBD1 for D (6 bases). Germline lookup yields CDR1 MNHEY and CDR2 SMNVEV (reference sequence). The CDR3 extends over 15 amino acids. V lost 8 bases to trimming and J lost 5 bases, with 21 bases between them.

Only a few counts were recorded for this clone. The V call is TRBV5-1, the J call TRBJ2-1, with D uncertain. CDR3 length: 14 amino acids. V was clipped by 2 bases and J by 4 bases, with 10 bases between them. Germline CDR1 reads SGHRS; CDR2 reads YFSETQ. CDR3 amino acids: CASSFQESYNEQFF. The CDR3 DNA reads TGCGCCAGCAGCTTCCAGGAAAGTTACAATGAGCAGTTCTTC.

This chain uses TRBV6-5 with TRBJ1-2, with 8 positions matching TRBD1. CDR1 is MNHEY and CDR2 is SVGAGI in the germline V gene. The V and J ends lost 6 bases and 2 bases, in that order; junction bases with no gene match: 2. There are 13 residues in the CDR3. CDR3 sequence reads: CASRGQANYGYTF. For the CDR3, the DNA is TGTGCCAGCAGGGGACAGGCGAACTATGGCTACACCTTC.

The gene calls are TRBV12-3 or TRBV12-4 and TRBJ2-3; D might be TRBD2 (5 bases). Trimming removed 3 bases from V and 4 bases from J, with 8 bases in between. The CDR3 consists of 13 residues. For the CDR3, the DNA is TGTGCCAGCAGTTTTACGGAGGCAGATACGCAGTATTTT. This encodes CASSFTEADTQYF.

This clone was recorded once. The chain recombines TRBV12-3 or TRBV12-4 with TRBJ1-2; no definite D call. V shed 3 bases and J shed 0 bases, with 5 bases lying between them. CDR3 length: 13 residues. The CDR3 here is CASSLTSNYGYTF. The CDR3 DNA reads TGTGCCAGCAGTTTGACTTCTAACTATGGCTACACCTTC.

The CDR3 loop is CASSLWGAGTGSYEQYF. The CDR3 nucleotides read TGTGCCAGCAGCTTGTGGGGGGCCGGGACAGGCTCCTACGAGCAGTACTTC. The genes are TRBV7-9 and TRBJ2-7; 8 positions agree with TRBD1. J gave up 0 bases and V 3 bases, and 10 bases lay outside the gene matches. This CDR3 spans 17 amino acids. Looked up from germline, CDR1 is SEHNR and CDR2 is FQNEAQ (reference sequence).

The chain combines TRBV12-3 or TRBV12-4 with TRBJ1-2; TRBD1 matches 9 bases. The CDR3 totals 13 residues. V lost 3 bases, J lost 5 bases, and 1 base stayed unmatched. CDR3 loop: CASSLTGGYGYTF. Written as DNA, the CDR3 is TGTGCCAGCAGTTTGACAGGGGGATATGGCTACACCTTC.

This chain uses TRBV5-1 with TRBJ2-3; tentative D call: TRBD2 (6 bases). The germline V and J ends were trimmed by 0 bases and 3 bases, with 11 bases remaining between them. This CDR3 comprises 15 residues. Germline V CDR1 and CDR2: SGHRS, YFSETQ. CDR3 nucleotides: TGCGCCAGCAGCTTGGGTGACGGGAGTACAGATACGCAGTATTTT. Translation: CASSLGDGSTDTQYF.

This clone has just one count. J is TRBJ2-1 and V is TRBV19; D possibly corresponds to TRBD2 (6 bases). Trimming stripped 5 bases from V and 4 bases from J, with 15 bases between. CDR3 length: 15 residues. Germline V gene data show CDR1 as LNHDA and CDR2 as SQIVND (reference sequence). The CDR3 here is CASSGLASLYNEQFF. In DNA, the CDR3 is TGTGCCAGTAGTGGGCTAGCGAGTTTGTACAATGAGCAGTTCTTC.

The V gene is TRBV4-2, the J gene TRBJ2-5; TRBD2 might be the D (6 bases). This CDR3 has 15 amino acids. The V end was cut by 1 base, the J end by 8 bases, with 17 bases between. Germline CDR1 LGHNA, CDR2 YNFKEQ. The CDR3 is CASSQVGSSGITQYF. For the CDR3, the DNA is TGTGCCAGCAGCCAAGTCGGTAGTAGCGGCATCACCCAGTACTTC.

V is TRBV10-2 and J is TRBJ1-2, with D perhaps matching TRBD1 (5 bases). Germline CDR1 WSHSY, CDR2 SAAADI. V was cut by 1 base and J by 4 bases, with 19 bases left in between. CDR3 length: 17 residues. The CDR3 region is CASSELGPTGRIYGYTF. CDR3 nucleotide sequence: TGCGCCAGCAGTGAGTTGGGGCCCACGGGTAGGATCTATGGCTACACCTTC.

The gene calls are TRBV7-3 and TRBJ1-2, with D possibly TRBD1 on 6 matching bases. Trimming removed 4 bases at V and 5 bases at J, with 17 bases between. The CDR3 spans 15 residues. Germline CDR1 and CDR2: SGHTA and FQGTGA. This chain's CDR3 is CASSSQPGTRYGYTF. The DNA of the CDR3 is TGTGCCAGCAGCTCGCAGCCCGGGACAAGATATGGCTACACCTTC. Filled out from reference TRBV7-3 and TRBJ1-2, the complete variable domain reads GAGVSQTPSNKVTEKGKYVELRCDPISGHTALYWYRQSLGQGPEFLIYFQGTGAADDSGLPNDRFFAVRPEGSVSTLKIQRTERGDSAVYLCASSSQPGTRYGYTFGSGTRLTVV.

The V call is TRBV7-9, the J call TRBJ2-1; 11 nucleotides agree with TRBD2. Germline assignment: CDR1 SEHNR and CDR2 FQNEAQ (reference sequence). There are 14 residues in the CDR3. The CDR3 reads CAAMGLAGGREQFF. CDR3 nucleotide sequence: TGTGCAGCAATGGGGCTAGCGGGAGGACGTGAGCAGTTCTTC.

Remarks on this clone: This sample also contains other DNA sequences that code for the same CDR3. The chain combines TRBV5-1 with TRBJ2-7, with TRBD2 identical over 12 bases. The germline V gene has CDR1 SGHRS and CDR2 YFSETQ. This CDR3 has 14 amino acids. The ends lost 5 bases at V and 0 bases at J; junction bases unmatched: 0. The CDR3 region is CASRTSGSSYEQYF. CDR3 sequence (DNA): TGCGCCAGCAGGACTAGCGGGAGCTCCTACGAGCAGTACTTC.

V and J are TRBV7-9 and TRBJ1-2, with TRBD1 matching over 10 bases. This CDR3 contains 16 residues. Germline loops: CDR1 SEHNR, CDR2 FQNEAQ (reference sequence). The V and J ends lost 4 bases and 4 bases, in that order; junction bases with no gene match: 9. The CDR3 nucleotides read TGTGCCAGCAGCTCCGATGGACAGGGGGTTCCCTATGGCTACACCTTC. This sequence encodes CASSSDGQGVPYGYTF.

The chain joins TRBV6-2 or TRBV6-3 to TRBJ2-1, with D possibly being TRBD2 (5 bases). Looked up from germline, CDR1 is MNHEY and CDR2 is SVGEGT. CDR3 length: 14 amino acids. The V and J ends lost 2 bases and 3 bases respectively, with 8 bases between them. For the CDR3, the DNA is TGTGCCAGCAGTTACGTCCGGGACTACAATGAGCAGTTCTTC. Residues: CASSYVRDYNEQFF.

The chain links TRBV15 to TRBJ1-1; 8 bases align to TRBD1. The CDR3 contains 18 residues. The germline V gene encodes CDR1 LNHNV and CDR2 YYDKDF (reference sequence). Unmatched junction bases numbered 15, after V lost 6 bases and J lost 0 bases. In DNA form, the CDR3 reads TGTGCCACCAGAGGATTAGGGCAGGGGGCAATCATGAACACTGAAGCTTTCTTT. This encodes CATRGLGQGAIMNTEAFF.

The rearrangement links TRBV6-1 to TRBJ1-5, with unresolved D. There are 16 residues in the CDR3. CDR1 MNHNS and CDR2 SASEGT come from the germline V gene. Trimming left V 0 bases short and J 0 bases short, with 9 bases between. This CDR3 reads CASSEAYSFSNQPQHF. Here the CDR3 DNA reads TGTGCCAGCAGTGAAGCTTACAGTTTTAGCAATCAGCCCCAGCATTTT.

This clone was counted a single time. This chain links TRBV30 with TRBJ2-1; D remains ambiguous. The CDR3 spans 12 residues. From germline, CDR1 is GTSNPN and CDR2 SVGIG (reference sequence). Trimming shortened V by 2 bases and J by 7 bases, and 9 bases separated the two germline ends. The chain's CDR3 is CAWSPRINEQFF. The CDR3 region has the DNA TGTGCCTGGAGTCCGCGGATTAATGAGCAGTTCTTC.

The chain has TRBV5-1 and TRBJ2-7; maybe TRBD2 (5 bases). V lost 0 bases and J lost 1, with 17 bases in between. This CDR3 is 17 amino acids long. Germline loops: CDR1 SGHRS, CDR2 YFSETQ. The CDR3 reads CASSLARTQRFSYEQYF. The CDR3 DNA sequence: TGCGCCAGCAGCTTGGCAAGAACGCAGCGGTTTTCCTACGAGCAGTACTTC. Filled out from reference TRBV5-1 and TRBJ2-7, the complete variable domain reads KAGVTQTPRYLIKTRGQQVTLSCSPISGHRSVSWYQQTPGQGLQFLFEYFSETQRNKGNFPGRFSGRQFSNSRSEMNVSTLELGDSALYLCASSLARTQRFSYEQYFGPGTRLTVT.

The rearrangement uses TRBV29-1 and TRBJ1-2, with 10 bases fitting TRBD1. The CDR3 spans 12 residues. Germline-derived CDR1 and CDR2 are SQVTM and ANQGSEA. J was trimmed by 7 bases and V by 6 bases; bases with no gene match: 5. The DNA for the CDR3 is TGCAGCGTGGGGACAGGGGCGGGTGGCTACACCTTC. Its translation is CSVGTGAGGYTF.

This chain links TRBV27 with TRBJ2-3; tentatively, D is TRBD1 (6 bases). The CDR3 has 14 amino acids. CDR1 and CDR2 (germline): MNHEY, SMNVEV (reference sequence). The ends were cut back, 7 bases at V and 3 bases at J, with 14 bases in the middle. The CDR3 DNA reads TGTGCCAGCACTTTTCAGGGGTCTACAGATACGCAGTATTTT. It yields the protein CASTFQGSTDTQYF.

The chain joins TRBV19 to TRBJ2-1, with TRBD2 identical over 9 bases. Germline-derived CDR1 and CDR2 are LNHDA and SQIVND (reference sequence). The ends lost 5 bases at V and 7 bases at J; junction bases unmatched: 6. The CDR3 covers 14 residues. This CDR3 reads CASSLSGGWNEQFF. As DNA, the CDR3 is TGTGCCAGTAGTCTTAGCGGGGGTTGGAATGAGCAGTTCTTC. Variable domain in full (rest from reference TRBV19 and TRBJ2-1): DGGITQSPKYLFRKEGQNVTLSCEQNLNHDAMYWYRQDPGQGLRLIYYSQIVNDFQKGDIAEGYSVSREKKESFPLTVTSAQKNPTAFYLCASSLSGGWNEQFFGPGTRLTVL.

The CDR3 DNA reads as TGTGCCATCAGCCGTCTAGCGGGAGCGGGCACAGATACGCAGTATTTT. This codes for CAISRLAGAGTDTQYF. The chain is built from TRBV10-3 and TRBJ2-3; 10 bases map to TRBD2. Losses at the gene ends were 6 bases for V and 1 base for J; bases not matched to a gene: 7. Germline V gene lookup returns CDR1 ENHRY and CDR2 SYGVKD. The CDR3 has 16 residues.

The J gene is TRBJ1-4, the V gene TRBV19, with 8 bases that match TRBD1. J was trimmed by 6 bases and V by 8 bases; bases with no gene match: 11. Germline CDR1 reads LNHDA; CDR2 reads SQIVND (reference sequence). This CDR3 spans 15 amino acids. The CDR3, as DNA: TGTGCCAGTCTAAAAGGACAGGGCTCGGATGAAAAACTGTTTTTT. Protein: CASLKGQGSDEKLFF. Combining the CDR3 with reference TRBV19 and TRBJ1-4 gives the whole variable domain DGGITQSPKYLFRKEGQNVTLSCEQNLNHDAMYWYRQDPGQGLRLIYYSQIVNDFQKGDIAEGYSVSREKKESFPLTVTSAQKNPTAFYLCASLKGQGSDEKLFFGSGTQLSVL.